The 4 T cell receptor beta chains reported below all come from one sample, sequenced in a study of graft-versus-host responses after intestinal transplantation. Libraries were prepared by immunoSEQ multiplex PCR; TCRdb keeps only in-frame clonotypes and omits some of them. This table holds 95,000 to 100,000 clones, more than 70% found once. Sequenced material: PBMCs, taken 255 days after intestinal transplant. The receptors were gathered from a human patient who received an intestinal transplant, so some T cells may come from the graft donor.

This chain joins TRBV9 and TRBJ1-4; D is uncertain. The V and J ends lost 0 bases and 5 bases respectively, with 14 bases between them. The CDR3 extends over 16 amino acids. CDR1 is SGDLS, CDR2 YYNGEE, per germline. CDR3 sequence (DNA): TGTGCCAGCAGCGTAGGGCAGGTGCCGAAGAATGAAAAACTGTTTTTT. It codes for CASSVGQVPKNEKLFF.

The chain uses TRBV28 and TRBJ2-1; TRBD2 matches at 12 bases. Germline trimming cut 6 bases from V and 4 bases from J; bases unmatched to any gene: 4. Germline lookup yields CDR1 MDHEN and CDR2 SYDVKM. This CDR3 region has 15 residues. CDR3 sequence: CASRKGLAGYNEQFF. DNA for the CDR3: TGTGCCAGCAGGAAGGGACTAGCGGGTTACAATGAGCAGTTCTTC. Drawing the rest from reference TRBV28 and TRBJ2-1, the complete variable domain is DVKVTQSSRYLVKRTGEKVFLECVQDMDHENMFWYRQDPGLGLRLIYFSYDVKMKEKGDIPEGYSVSREKKERFSLILESASTNQTSMYLCASRKGLAGYNEQFFGPGTRLTVL.

The J gene is TRBJ1-4, the V gene TRBV7-2; the D gene is possibly TRBD1 (5 bases). V gave up 2 bases and J gave up 7 bases, with 14 bases separating them. CDR1 and CDR2 from the germline V gene are SGHTA and FQGNSA. This CDR3 comprises 15 residues. The CDR3 nucleotides are TGTGCCAGCAGCTTAAGGGGCCTGGGCAGTGAAAAACTGTTTTTT. It yields the protein CASSLRGLGSEKLFF.

This clone has a single count. The V call is TRBV7-2, the J call TRBJ1-1, with 9 bases fitting TRBD1. With V trimmed by 5 bases and J by 10 bases, 8 bases remained unmatched. The CDR3 totals 13 residues. CDR1 is SGHTA, CDR2 FQGNSA, per germline. The CDR3 nucleotides read TGTGCCAGCAGCAGCGCCGGGACAGGGTTAGCTTTCTTT. Its translation is CASSSAGTGLAFF. The full variable domain, rest sourced from reference TRBV7-2 and TRBJ1-1, is GAGVSQSPSNKVTEKGKDVELRCDPISGHTALYWYRQSLGQGLEFLIYFQGNSAPDKSGLPSDRFSAERTGGSVSTLTIQRTQQEDSAVYLCASSSAGTGLAFFGQGTRLTVV.